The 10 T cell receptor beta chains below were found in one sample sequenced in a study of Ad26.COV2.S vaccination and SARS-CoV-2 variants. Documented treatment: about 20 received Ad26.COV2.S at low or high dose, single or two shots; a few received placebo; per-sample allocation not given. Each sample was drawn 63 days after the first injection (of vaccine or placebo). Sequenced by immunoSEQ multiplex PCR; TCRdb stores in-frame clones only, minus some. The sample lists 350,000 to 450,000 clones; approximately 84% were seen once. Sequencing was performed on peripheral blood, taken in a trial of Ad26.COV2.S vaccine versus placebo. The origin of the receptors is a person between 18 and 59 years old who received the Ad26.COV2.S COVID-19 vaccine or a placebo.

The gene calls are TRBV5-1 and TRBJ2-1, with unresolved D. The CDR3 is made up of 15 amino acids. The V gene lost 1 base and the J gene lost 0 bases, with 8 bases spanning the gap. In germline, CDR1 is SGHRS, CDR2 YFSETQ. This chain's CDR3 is CASSLWSDSYNEQFF. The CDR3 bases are TGCGCCAGCAGCTTGTGGTCAGACTCCTACAATGAGCAGTTCTTC.

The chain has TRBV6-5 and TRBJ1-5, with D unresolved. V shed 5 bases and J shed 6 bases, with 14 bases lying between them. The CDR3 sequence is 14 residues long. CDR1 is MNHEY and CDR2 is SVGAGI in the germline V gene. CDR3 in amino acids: CASSTFGDGQPQHF. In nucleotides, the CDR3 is TGTGCCAGCAGTACATTCGGGGATGGTCAGCCCCAGCATTTT.

CDR3 loop: CASSVWTANYGYTF. For the CDR3, the DNA is TGTGCCAGCAGCGTCTGGACAGCTAACTATGGCTACACCTTC. The chain has TRBV5-5 and TRBJ1-2; a possible D gene is TRBD1 (6 bases). Trimming took off 4 bases at V and 0 bases at J, with 10 bases between the two ends. Germline lookup yields CDR1 SGHKS and CDR2 YYEKEE (reference sequence). The CDR3 contains 14 residues.

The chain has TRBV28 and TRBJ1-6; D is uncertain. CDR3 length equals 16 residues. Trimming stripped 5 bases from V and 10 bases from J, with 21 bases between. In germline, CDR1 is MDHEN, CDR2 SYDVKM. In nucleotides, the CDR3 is TGTGCCAGCAGTCCCCTCCGCGGGAGGGAAGACTCACCCCTCCACTTT. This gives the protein CASSPLRGREDSPLHF.

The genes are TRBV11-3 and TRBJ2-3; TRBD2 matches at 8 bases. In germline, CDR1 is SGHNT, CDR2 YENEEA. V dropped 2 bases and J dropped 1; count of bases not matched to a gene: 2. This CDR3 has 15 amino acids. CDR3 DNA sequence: TGTGCCAGCAGCTTACTGCGGGGGGGCACAGATACGCAGTATTTT. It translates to CASSLLRGGTDTQYF.

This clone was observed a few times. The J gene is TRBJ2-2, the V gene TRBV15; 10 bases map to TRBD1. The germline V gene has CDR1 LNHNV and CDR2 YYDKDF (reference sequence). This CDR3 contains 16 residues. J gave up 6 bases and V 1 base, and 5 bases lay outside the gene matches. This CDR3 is CATSRASGTGAGELFF. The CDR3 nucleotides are TGTGCCACCAGCAGAGCAAGCGGGACAGGGGCCGGGGAGCTGTTTTTT.

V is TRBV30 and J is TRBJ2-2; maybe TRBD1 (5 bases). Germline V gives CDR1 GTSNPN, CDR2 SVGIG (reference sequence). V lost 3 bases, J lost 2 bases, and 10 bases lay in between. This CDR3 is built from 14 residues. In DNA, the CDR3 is TGTGCCTGGAGAGGGCAGGGAAACACCGGGGAGCTGTTTTTT. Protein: CAWRGQGNTGELFF.

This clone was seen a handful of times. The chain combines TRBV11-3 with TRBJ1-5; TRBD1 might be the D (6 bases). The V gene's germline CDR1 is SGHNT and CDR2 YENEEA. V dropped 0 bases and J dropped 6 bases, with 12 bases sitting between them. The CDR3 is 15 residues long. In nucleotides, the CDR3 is TGTGCCAGCAGCTTAGAAGGCAGGGGAGCTCAGCCCCAGCATTTT. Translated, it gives CASSLEGRGAQPQHF.

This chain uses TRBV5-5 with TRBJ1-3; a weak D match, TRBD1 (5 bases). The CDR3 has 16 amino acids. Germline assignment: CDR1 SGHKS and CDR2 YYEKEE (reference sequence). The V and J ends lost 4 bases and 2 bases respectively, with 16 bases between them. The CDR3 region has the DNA TGTGCCAGCAGCGTCGTACCGGGACCGGCTGGAAACACCATATATTTT. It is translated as CASSVVPGPAGNTIYF.

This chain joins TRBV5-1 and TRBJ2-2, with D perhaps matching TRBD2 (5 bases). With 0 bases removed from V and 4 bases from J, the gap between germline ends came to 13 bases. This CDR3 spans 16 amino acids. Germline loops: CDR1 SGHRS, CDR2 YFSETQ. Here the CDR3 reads CASSLGGPSSTGELFF. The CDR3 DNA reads TGCGCCAGCAGCTTGGGCGGGCCTAGTAGCACCGGGGAGCTGTTTTTT.